The 16 T cell receptor beta chains below come from one sample, sequenced in a study of CD8+ T cells in alopecia areata. The sequencing template was cDNA reverse transcribed from extracted RNA. Data came from immunoSEQ multiplex PCR; TCRdb stores just in-frame clones and leaves some out. The data show 110,000 or so clones, with 45% to 65% seen just once and under 3.5% held by the top ten. Indicated treatment: oral pan-JAK inhibitor, 5-10 mg twice daily. The sample consisted of CD4+ T cells sorted from blood, taken at week 24, from a patient treated with tofacitinib. The receptors come from a human donor with alopecia areata.

The gene calls are TRBV6-6 and TRBJ1-5, with D possibly matching TRBD1 (5 bases). V was trimmed by 6 bases and J by 5 bases, leaving 20 bases between them. The V gene's germline CDR1 is MNHNY and CDR2 SVGAGI (reference sequence). This CDR3 has 16 residues. The CDR3 reads CASSLAGKGADQPQHF. CDR3 DNA sequence: TGTGCCAGCAGCCTCGCAGGTAAAGGGGCCGATCAGCCCCAGCATTTT.

The rearrangement joins TRBV6-5 to TRBJ1-2, with 7 bases fitting TRBD1. This CDR3 comprises 14 residues. Germline CDR1 MNHEY, CDR2 SVGAGI. V lost 6 bases to trimming and J lost 4 bases; unmatched junction nucleotides: 8. In DNA, the CDR3 is TGTGCCAGCAGCCAATCGGGACAGCTCTATGGCTACACCTTC. Its protein is CASSQSGQLYGYTF.

The gene calls are TRBV5-6 and TRBJ2-6; maybe TRBD1 (5 bases). There are 15 residues in the CDR3. Trimming took 4 bases from V and 0 from J, leaving 8 bases between them. CDR1 SGHDT and CDR2 YYEEEE come from the germline V gene. Here the CDR3 reads CASSQGRSGANVLTF. The CDR3 coding sequence is TGTGCCAGCAGCCAGGGCCGCTCTGGGGCCAACGTCCTGACTTTC.

The gene calls are TRBV19 and TRBJ1-1; D is unclear. The CDR3 covers 11 residues. Trimming removed 7 bases at V and 7 bases at J, with 10 bases between. Germline V gene data show CDR1 as LNHDA and CDR2 as SQIVND (reference sequence). The CDR3 loop reads CASKGRVEAFF. The CDR3 bases are TGTGCCAGTAAGGGCCGGGTTGAAGCTTTCTTT.

The chain has TRBV5-6 and TRBJ1-1; 7 nucleotides line up with TRBD1. This CDR3 has 14 residues. J gave up 3 bases and V 4 bases, and 6 bases lay outside the gene matches. The germline CDR1 and CDR2 sequences are SGHDT and YYEEEE. The CDR3 loop is CASSDNGQDTEAFF. As DNA, the CDR3 is TGTGCCAGCAGCGACAACGGACAGGACACTGAAGCTTTCTTT. Supplemented by reference TRBV5-6 and TRBJ1-1, the full variable domain reads DAGVTQSPTHLIKTRGQQVTLRCSPKSGHDTVSWYQQALGQGPQFIFQYYEEEERQRGNFPDRFSGHQFPNYSSELNVNALLLGDSALYLCASSDNGQDTEAFFGQGTRLTVV.

The rearrangement uses TRBV25-1 and TRBJ2-2; D assignment may be TRBD1 or TRBD2 (6 bases each). The CDR3 extends over 15 amino acids. Germline V gives CDR1 MGHDK, CDR2 SYGVNS. V was shortened by 2 bases and J by 6 bases, with 13 bases between the two germline ends. DNA for the CDR3: TGTGCCAGCAGTGAAAGGGTTGGGGGGCCCGGGGAGCTGTTTTTT. Translation: CASSERVGGPGELFF.

This rearrangement joins TRBV11-2 to TRBJ1-2; D is uncertain. Germline V gene data show CDR1 as SGHAT and CDR2 as FQNNGV. The CDR3 length is 16 residues. V lost 1 base to trimming and J lost 7 bases, with 19 bases between them. CDR3 in amino acids: CASSLGGPGLAGGYTF. CDR3 bases: TGTGCCAGCAGCTTAGGAGGCCCGGGATTAGCTGGTGGCTACACCTTC.

The chain uses TRBV29-1 and TRBJ2-4; TRBD1 might be the D (6 bases). The CDR3 has 11 residues. From germline, CDR1 is SQVTM and CDR2 ANQGSEA. Trimming took 3 bases from V and 8 from J, leaving 8 bases between them. CDR3 sequence reads: CSVEDSDIQYF. CDR3 bases: TGCAGCGTTGAGGACAGCGACATTCAGTACTTC.

This clone was counted between two and nine times. The rearrangement joins TRBV7-8 to TRBJ1-3; D not resolved. The CDR3 is 16 amino acids. Germline values: CDR1 SGHVS, CDR2 FQNEAQ. Between the trimmed V and J ends, which lost 1 base and 2 bases, there was a span of 12 bases. The CDR3 loop is CASSLGLRRAGNTIYF. The CDR3 DNA is TGTGCCAGCAGCTTAGGACTACGGAGAGCTGGAAACACCATATATTTT.

There are a few counts of this clone. The chain carries TRBV15 and TRBJ1-2; D gene uncertain. The CDR3 covers 19 residues. V shed 0 bases and J shed 2 bases, with 22 bases lying between them. Germline CDR1 reads LNHNV; CDR2 reads YYDKDF (reference sequence). CDR3 amino acids: CATSRDYPLAVVRNYGYTF. CDR3 in DNA: TGTGCCACCAGCAGAGATTACCCTCTCGCTGTGGTCCGAAACTATGGCTACACCTTC.

This clone has a handful of counts. Other DNA sequences within the sample encode an identical CDR3. V usage is TRBV4-1 and J usage is TRBJ1-2; D gene unclear. V lost 0 bases to trimming and J lost 5 bases, with 7 bases between them. The V gene's germline CDR1 is MGHRA and CDR2 YSYEKL. The CDR3 contains 13 residues. CDR3 sequence reads: CASSQEGGYGYTF. CDR3 coding DNA: TGCGCCAGCAGCCAAGAGGGAGGGTATGGCTACACCTTC.

The V call is TRBV29-1, the J call TRBJ1-2; D might be TRBD1 (6 bases). Germline CDR1 reads SQVTM; CDR2 reads ANQGSEA. CDR3 length equals 11 residues. Trimming removed 7 bases at V and 4 bases at J, with 10 bases between. The CDR3 here is CSDTGPYGYTF. The CDR3 DNA reads as TGCAGCGACACAGGGCCCTATGGCTACACCTTC.

This clone occurred a few times. The chain couples TRBV23-1 to TRBJ1-1, with a possible D match to TRBD1 (6 bases). TRBV23-1 is designated an ORF whose function remains uncertain. This CDR3 is 16 amino acids long. The V gene lost 0 bases and the J gene lost 1 base, with 12 bases spanning the gap. The CDR3 is CASSQSEGVPNTEAFF. CDR3 coding DNA: TGCGCCAGCAGTCAATCGGAGGGGGTGCCGAACACTGAAGCTTTCTTT.

CDR3 in DNA: TGTGCCAGCTCACCCCCAGGGGGGGGCCTCTACAATGAGCAGTTCTTC. Encoded protein: CASSPPGGGLYNEQFF. This chain connects TRBV18 to TRBJ2-1; TRBD1 or TRBD2 may be the D gene (7 bases each). The CDR3 sequence is 16 residues long. Germline CDR1 KGHSH, CDR2 LQKENI. Trimming removed 3 bases from V and 3 bases from J, with 15 bases in between.

This clone was recorded a few times. V gene TRBV28 combines with J gene TRBJ1-2; a weak D match, TRBD1 (6 bases). The CDR3 is 11 amino acids. Per germline, CDR1 MDHEN and CDR2 SYDVKM. V was pared by 5 bases and J by 10 bases, with 11 bases between. The CDR3 nucleotides are TGTGCCAGCAGTCGAAGACAGGCCTACACCTTC. Its translation: CASSRRQAYTF.

This clone was observed once. V and J are TRBV29-1 and TRBJ1-2; 8 positions agree with TRBD1. V was clipped by 7 bases and J by 2 bases; unmatched bases: 6. The germline CDR1 and CDR2 sequences are SQVTM and ANQGSEA. The CDR3 consists of 13 residues. CDR3 sequence (DNA): TGCAGCGCTTGGAGGACAGGGAACTATGGCTACACCTTC. It is translated as CSAWRTGNYGYTF.